This T cell receptor beta chain was sequenced in a study of blood T cell repertoires in COVID-19. The wider study: Spain, Italy and the United States supplied samples that represented acute and convalescent COVID-19. The cDNA or gDNA used as material had been derived from T cells, B-cell-depleted T cells, or PBMCs.

Per the study methods: Amplification from reference gene primers served as the basis for estimated nucleated cell counts. Repertoires were generated with immunoSEQ multiplex PCR, while TCRdb's copy carries only in-frame clones and drops some. The V and J calls and the clone size are those of that table, but D and trimming were determined from the DNA. The data hold 100,000 to 120,000 clones, with more than 75% observed a single time. Germline V lookup: CDR1 LGHDT, CDR2 YNNKEL (reference sequence). CDR3 length equals 16 residues. With 2 bases clipped from V and 5 bases from J, the junction kept 11 bases outside the gene matches.

The sample comprised peripheral blood. This clonotype originated in a woman between 50 and 59 years old with acute or convalescent COVID-19. V and J are TRBV3-1 (or the pseudogene TRBV3-2) and TRBJ2-5; TRBD2 matches 7 bases. The CDR3 bases are TGTGCCAGCAGCCAATCCAGTGGCGGGGGAGGGGAGACCCAGTACTTC. Protein product: CASSQSSGGGGETQYF.